This TCR beta chain was recorded in a study of multiple sclerosis patients with progressive multifocal leukoencephalopathy. Germline CDR1 and CDR2: MDHEN and SYDVKM. Between the trimmed V and J ends, which lost 3 bases and 2 bases, there was a span of 10 bases. The CDR3 length is 14 residues. The protocol was immunoSEQ multiplex PCR, while the TCRdb copy is restricted to in-frame clones and leaves out a portion. Of 25,000 to 35,000 clones listed, roughly 90% are singletons. The study's findings and limits: No common TRBV or TRBJ usage or pairing appeared at PML. The findings' link to JC virus versus immunocompromise remained uncertain. Most PML patients had lower entropy, suggesting less diverse TRB repertoires. PML-onset expanded TRB clones were detectable before and during natalizumab therapy.

Time point in this sample: 5 to 6 months of natalizumab therapy. Worth noting for this clone: Its target is not known.

The rearrangement links TRBV28 to TRBJ1-1; D not certain. The sequence was obtained from a human donor with multiple sclerosis. The sequences come from PBMCs, collected from a patient treated with natalizumab. CDR3 bases: TGTGCCAGCAGTTTTCCTGGACCCAACACTGAAGCTTTCTTT. It yields the protein CASSFPGPNTEAFF.